The 7 T cell receptor beta chains below were found in one sample sequenced in a study of pediatric ulcerative colitis (dated by TCRdb to between 2017 and 2020). The library came from the immunoSEQ multiplex PCR assay. Not all clones reach the TCRdb copy of this immuneACCESS table, which keeps in-frame sequences only. Checked studies attribute under half of the gap to unresolved V genes and leave the rest unexplained. This sample lists 45,000 to 75,000 clones; 75% to 90% were detected once. The top ten clones comprise about 1.5% of the sample. Material for sequencing was blood. These receptors originate from a boy between 10 and 17 years old who was a control in a study of pediatric ulcerative colitis.

CDR3 DNA: TGTGCCAGCAGTGACGGACAGGGGGCCGAAAAGAACTATGGCTACACCTTC. Translating it yields CASSDGQGAEKNYGYTF. The V call is TRBV2, the J call TRBJ1-2, with 11 bases identical to TRBD1. CDR1 and CDR2 (germline): SNHLY, FYNNEI. This CDR3 region has 17 residues. Unmatched junction bases numbered 8, after V lost 3 bases and J lost 2 bases. The full variable domain, with the rest looked up from reference TRBV2 and TRBJ1-2, is EPEVTQTPSHQVTQMGQEVILRCVPISNHLYFYWYRQILGQKVEFLVSFYNNEISEKSEIFDDQFSVERPDGSNFTLKIRSTKLEDSAMYFCASSDGQGAEKNYGYTFGSGTRLTVV.

The gene calls are TRBV4-1 and TRBJ2-1; 10 bases fit TRBD2. Germline values: CDR1 MGHRA, CDR2 YSYEKL. After removal of 7 bases from V and 5 bases from J, the junction contained 8 bases not matched to a gene. The CDR3 loop spans 15 amino acids. CDR3 in amino acids: CASTQGLAGDNEQFF. The CDR3 region has the DNA TGCGCCAGCACCCAGGGGCTAGCGGGAGACAATGAGCAGTTCTTC.

The chain joins TRBV5-1 to TRBJ1-1; TRBD1 matches 10 bases. V trimming: 6 bases; J trimming: 4 bases; junction bases outside the gene matches: 6. The CDR3 consists of 14 residues. CDR1 is SGHRS and CDR2 is YFSETQ in the germline V gene. The CDR3 protein is CASTPGQGPTEAFF. In DNA, the CDR3 is TGCGCCAGCACCCCGGGACAGGGGCCCACTGAAGCTTTCTTT. The full variable domain, rest sourced from reference TRBV5-1 and TRBJ1-1, is KAGVTQTPRYLIKTRGQQVTLSCSPISGHRSVSWYQQTPGQGLQFLFEYFSETQRNKGNFPGRFSGRQFSNSRSEMNVSTLELGDSALYLCASTPGQGPTEAFFGQGTRLTVV.

This chain links TRBV19 with TRBJ2-7; 7 positions match TRBD1. CDR1 is LNHDA, CDR2 SQIVND, per germline (reference sequence). V lost 5 bases to trimming and J lost 3 bases; unmatched junction nucleotides: 10. The CDR3 contains 15 residues. CDR3 sequence (DNA): TGTGCCAGTAGTCCCCGAGGGACAGAATTCTACGAGCAGTACTTC. Protein: CASSPRGTEFYEQYF.

V is TRBV4-3 and J is TRBJ2-3; unclear D gene. With 0 bases removed from V and 8 bases from J, the gap between germline ends came to 9 bases. The CDR3 totals 13 residues. In germline, CDR1 is LGHNA, CDR2 YSLEER. The CDR3 DNA reads as TGCGCCAGCAGCCAAGATTTCCGAGGTACGCAGTATTTT. It encodes CASSQDFRGTQYF.

The gene calls are TRBV2 and TRBJ1-6; tentative D call: TRBD1 (5 bases). CDR3 length: 14 amino acids. Germline V gives CDR1 SNHLY, CDR2 FYNNEI. Trimming shortened V by 6 bases and J by 5 bases, and 11 bases separated the two germline ends. The CDR3 coding sequence is TGTGCCAGCAGCAGAGACAGTCATAATTCACCCCTCCACTTT. Translation gives CASSRDSHNSPLHF.

This chain links TRBV30 with TRBJ2-1, with TRBD2 matching over 9 bases. The CDR3 covers 14 residues. CDR1 and CDR2 from the germline V gene are GTSNPN and SVGIG (reference sequence). The trim removed 0 bases at V and 6 bases at J, leaving 3 bases unmatched. The CDR3 nucleotides read TGTGCCTGGAGTGTGGGGACTAGCCTCAATGAGCAGTTCTTC. Its translation is CAWSVGTSLNEQFF.